These T cell receptor beta chains were read from a single sample in a study of T cell changes during pregnancy in multiple sclerosis. This table comes from immunoSEQ multiplex PCR, and its TCRdb copy is limited to in-frame clones, with some not included. This repertoire shows some 100,000 clones, 90% to 95% found once; its top ten account for over 0.7%. The source material was peripheral blood, sampled before pregnancy. The receptor source for this set is a female donor with multiple sclerosis, enrolled in a pregnancy study. Both conserved end residues are part of each CDR3. Fields, in order: clone size, J gene, V gene, D gene, CDR3 DNA, CDR3 protein. The D gene is left open where the match is weak. The size field is filled for only some rows; it gives once, few, many or a size class.

>NA|TRBJ1-5|TRBV15|NA
TGTGCCACCAGCAGAGACCCCAGGGAAAGGAGCAATCAGCCCCAGCATTTT
CATSRDPRERSNQPQHF
>NA|TRBJ2-7|TRBV6-1|NA
TGTGCCAGCAGTGAGGACAGAGCCTACGAGCAGTACTTC
CASSEDRAYEQYF
>NA|TRBJ2-7|TRBV23-1|TRBD2
TGCGCCAGCAGTCAATCACGGCTAGCGGGGATATACGAGCAGTACTTC
CASSQSRLAGIYEQYF
>NA|TRBJ1-1|TRBV4-3|TRBD1
TGCGCCAGCAGCGGGGCAGGGGGCGGATATGGAGCTTTCTTT
CASSGAGGGYGAFF
>NA|TRBJ1-5|TRBV13|TRBD1
TGTGCCAGCAGCCTCCGACAGGGTTGGGACAATCAGCCCCAGCATTTT
CASSLRQGWDNQPQHF
>few|TRBJ1-1|TRBV15|NA
TGTGCCACCAGCACCGGACACGTGAACACTGAAGCTTTCTTT
CATSTGHVNTEAFF
>NA|TRBJ2-2|TRBV19|TRBD2
TGTGCCAGTAGCGGACTAGCGGAGTACACCGGGGAGCTGTTTTTT
CASSGLAEYTGELFF
>NA|TRBJ1-3|TRBV6-1|TRBD1
TGTGCCAGCAGTGGAACCGGGACAGGGGCTGGAAACACCATATATTTT
CASSGTGTGAGNTIYF
>NA|TRBJ1-2|TRBV6-5|TRBD1
TGTGCCAGCAGTTACTCCAGGACAGGGGGCGGCTACACCTTC
CASSYSRTGGGYTF
>NA|TRBJ2-2|TRBV2|NA
TGTGCCAGCCGGCGGAATTCGGACACCGGGGAGCTGTTTTTT
CASRRNSDTGELFF
>NA|TRBJ1-1|TRBV7-9|TRBD1
TGTGCCAGCAGCCGGACAGGTCAGAACACTGAAGCTTTCTTT
CASSRTGQNTEAFF
>NA|TRBJ2-7|TRBV6-5|TRBD1
TGTGCCAGCAGTTCACCGGGACAGGGTATCAACGAGCAGTACTTC
CASSSPGQGINEQYF
>NA|TRBJ2-1|TRBV12-5|NA
TGTGCTAGTGGTGATAGACTCCACTCCTACAATGAGCAGTTCTTC
CASGDRLHSYNEQFF
>NA|TRBJ1-1|TRBV14|NA
TGTGCCAGCAGCTGGAGGGGTAGGGGCACTGAAGCTTTCTTT
CASSWRGRGTEAFF
>NA|TRBJ2-1|TRBV7-3|NA
TGTGCCAGCAGCGTTTCAGCGGGCAGCTCCTACAATGAGCAGTTCTTC
CASSVSAGSSYNEQFF
>once|TRBJ2-6|TRBV4-2|TRBD1
TGTGCCAGCAGCCAAGCCTCACAGGGGGTTTCAGGGGCCAACGTCCTGACTTTC
CASSQASQGVSGANVLTF
>NA|TRBJ2-7|TRBV11-2|TRBD2
TGTGCCAGCAGCTTGCGCCTAGCGGGAGCCTACGAGCAGTACTTC
CASSLRLAGAYEQYF
>NA|TRBJ2-7|TRBV4-1|TRBD1
TGCGCCAGCGCCGCGGCAGGGGGCTACGAGCAGTACTTC
CASAAAGGYEQYF
>NA|TRBJ2-3|TRBV6-1|TRBD1
TGTGCCAGCAGTGAATTGACAGGGGGGTTTGCAGATACGCAGTATTTT
CASSELTGGFADTQYF
>NA|TRBJ2-7|TRBV29-1|NA
TGCAGCGTTGCGGCGACAGCCTACGAGCAGTACTTC
CSVAATAYEQYF
>NA|TRBJ2-2|TRBV6-4|TRBD1
TGTGCCAGCAGCCCCGCGGACAGGGGGTACTTGCGGGAGCTGTTTTTT
CASSPADRGYLRELFF
>NA|TRBJ2-3|TRBV7-2|TRBD1
TGTGCCAGCAGCTTAGACAGGGGGGCGCAGTATTTT
CASSLDRGAQYF
>few|TRBJ1-1|TRBV14|NA
TGTGCCAGCAGCCTCTCAACCTGGGGGCAAGCTTTCTTT
CASSLSTWGQAFF
>NA|TRBJ2-1|TRBV4-3|TRBD2
TGCGCCAGCAGCCAAGAGGCTAGCGGGACCTACAATGAGCAGTTCTTC
CASSQEASGTYNEQFF
>NA|TRBJ2-7|TRBV13|TRBD1
TGTGCCAGCAGCTACTGGGACAGGGGGTCCTACGAGCAGTACTTC
CASSYWDRGSYEQYF
>NA|TRBJ2-7|TRBV7-6|TRBD1
TGTGCCAGCAGCCCGCCGGGGACAGGGGATACCGAGCAGTACTTC
CASSPPGTGDTEQYF
>NA|TRBJ2-3|TRBV27|TRBD2
TGTGCCAGCAGTTTGAGGCGGGAGGGCACAGATACGCAGTATTTT
CASSLRREGTDTQYF
>NA|TRBJ1-1|TRBV18|TRBD1
TGTGCCAGCTCATCCCGGACAGGGAAGAGCACTGAAGCTTTCTTT
CASSSRTGKSTEAFF
>NA|TRBJ1-1|TRBV2|NA
TGTGCCAGCAGAGGGGGGGTCCCTGAAGCTTTCTTT
CASRGGVPEAFF
>NA|TRBJ2-2|TRBV25-1|TRBD2
TGTGCCAGCAGTGGGACTAGCCGGAGCGGGGAGCTGTTTTTT
CASSGTSRSGELFF
>NA|TRBJ2-1|TRBV7-2|NA
TGTGCCAGCAGCTTATCTAGCAACTACAATGAGCAGTTCTTC
CASSLSSNYNEQFF
>NA|TRBJ1-1|TRBV11-1|TRBD1
TGTGCCAGCACCAAGGGACAGGGGGCATTGAACACTGAAGCTTTCTTT
CASTKGQGALNTEAFF
>NA|TRBJ2-1|TRBV4-1|NA
TGCGCCAGCAGCCTGGGCCCCACGGGGAATGAGCAGTTCTTC
CASSLGPTGNEQFF
>NA|TRBJ2-7|TRBV2|TRBD1
TGTGCCAGCAGTACAGGGGCGGGCGAGCAGTACTTC
CASSTGAGEQYF
>NA|TRBJ2-1|TRBV6-6|NA
TGTGCCAGCAGTTATGACAACTCACAGGTTGAGCAGTTCTTC
CASSYDNSQVEQFF
>NA|TRBJ1-2|TRBV6-6|NA
TGTGCCAGCCAGAGCGTCCGAGCAGGGGGCTACACCTTC
CASQSVRAGGYTF
>NA|TRBJ2-1|TRBV27|TRBD2
TGTGCCAGCAGTTTGAGTGGGACTAGCGCCTACAATGAGCAGTTCTTC
CASSLSGTSAYNEQFF
>NA|TRBJ2-2|TRBV2|NA
TGTGCCAGCAATGGGGGCTCGGGGCTGTTTTTT
CASNGGSGLFF
>NA|TRBJ2-7|TRBV7-9|TRBD2
TGTGCCAGCAGCTCAAGGACTAGCTTAACCTACGAGCAGTACTTC
CASSSRTSLTYEQYF
>once|TRBJ1-2|TRBV7-2|NA
TGTGCCAGCAGCTTAGTAAGGACAGATTCTTTCTATGGCTACACCTTC
CASSLVRTDSFYGYTF
>NA|TRBJ2-2|TRBV5-6|NA
TGTGCCAGCAGCCACACCAGGGACACCGGGGAGCTGTTTTTT
CASSHTRDTGELFF
>NA|TRBJ2-5|TRBV5-6|NA
TGTGCCAGCAGCCAGGGGGGAGCTTTAGAGACCCAGTACTTC
CASSQGGALETQYF
>NA|TRBJ2-3|TRBV4-2|TRBD2
TGTGCCAGCAGCCAAGGTTCGGCTAGCGGGAGTTTGAGGACAGATACGCAGTATTTT
CASSQGSASGSLRTDTQYF
>NA|TRBJ2-7|TRBV5-6|NA
TGTGCCAGCAGCTTGGCGACAGATTCCTACGAGCAGTACTTC
CASSLATDSYEQYF
>NA|TRBJ2-7|TRBV7-9|NA
TGTGCCAGCAGCTCCTCCGACTGGAGCTCCTACGAGCAGTACTTC
CASSSSDWSSYEQYF
>NA|TRBJ2-7|TRBV6-6|TRBD2
TGTGCCAGCAGTTACGAAGGACTAGCGAGCTACGAGCAGTACTTC
CASSYEGLASYEQYF
>NA|TRBJ2-7|TRBV4-1|TRBD1
TGCGCCAGCAGCCAAGAGAGGAACTGGGACAGGCGCCGCAACACCTACGAGCAGTACTTC
CASSQERNWDRRRNTYEQYF
>NA|TRBJ2-1|TRBV5-5|TRBD2
TGTGCCAGCAGCTTCACTAGCGGGAGGGGCGATGAGCAGTTCTTC
CASSFTSGRGDEQFF
>once|TRBJ2-1|TRBV15|NA
TGTGCCACCAGCTCTAGCTCCGGGCCTCACTTCTCCTACAATGAGCAGTTCTTC
CATSSSSGPHFSYNEQFF
>NA|TRBJ2-3|TRBV28|TRBD2
TGTGCCAGCAGCTCCGGGGGGCTAGCGGGAGCCTGGGATACGCAGTATTTT
CASSSGGLAGAWDTQYF
>NA|TRBJ1-1|TRBV5-4|TRBD1
TGTGCCAGCAGCGCCCGACAGGGTTCTGAAGCTTTCTTT
CASSARQGSEAFF
>NA|TRBJ1-3|TRBV9|TRBD1
TGTGCCAGCAGCGCCCGGGACAGGGGCTTCTCTGGAAACACCATATATTTT
CASSARDRGFSGNTIYF
>NA|TRBJ1-2|TRBV9|NA
TGTGCCAGCAGCGTAGGAGGTCTAGGCGGCTACACCTTC
CASSVGGLGGYTF
>NA|TRBJ1-1|TRBV27|TRBD1
TGTGCCAGCAGTCCTTATACAGGGGTTACTGAAGCTTTCTTT
CASSPYTGVTEAFF
>once|TRBJ1-2|TRBV29-1|NA
TGCAGCGCCTCACCAGCAGGGGTCACGAAGGGCTACACCTTC
CSASPAGVTKGYTF
>NA|TRBJ2-7|TRBV28|TRBD1
TGTGCCAGCAGGCGACAGGGGGCGACCCTCTACGAGCAGTACTTC
CASRRQGATLYEQYF